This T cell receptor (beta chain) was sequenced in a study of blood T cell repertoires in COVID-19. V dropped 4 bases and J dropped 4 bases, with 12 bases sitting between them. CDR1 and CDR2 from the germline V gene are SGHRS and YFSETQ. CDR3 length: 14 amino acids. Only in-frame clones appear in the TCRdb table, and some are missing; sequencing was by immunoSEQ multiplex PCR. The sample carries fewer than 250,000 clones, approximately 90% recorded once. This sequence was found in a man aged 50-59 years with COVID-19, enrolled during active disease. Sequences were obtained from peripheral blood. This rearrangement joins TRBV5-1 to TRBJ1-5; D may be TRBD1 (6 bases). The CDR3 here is CASSPGTPNQPQHF. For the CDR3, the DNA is TGCGCCAGCAGCCCCGGGACACCGAATCAGCCCCAGCATTTT. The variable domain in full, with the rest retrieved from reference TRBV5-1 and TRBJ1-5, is KAGVTQTPRYLIKTRGQQVTLSCSPISGHRSVSWYQQTPGQGLQFLFEYFSETQRNKGNFPGRFSGRQFSNSRSEMNVSTLELGDSALYLCASSPGTPNQPQHFGDGTRLSIL.